This record looks at one T cell receptor (beta chain) sequence and its context. Trimming removed 0 bases from V and 9 bases from J; junction bases left unmatched: 12. Germline CDR1 and CDR2: SGDLS and YYNGEE. There are 16 residues in the CDR3. These data come from a study of blood T cell repertoires in COVID-19. Whole-study context: COVID-19 samples from acute and convalescent phases originated in the United States, Italy and Spain. T cells, B-cell-depleted T cells, or PBMCs supplied cDNA or gDNA.

Seattle patient enrollment occurred during active infection, with longitudinal follow-up thereafter. Per the original methods: Estimation of nucleated cell counts relied on the amplification of reference gene primers. Sequencing was performed with immunoSEQ multiplex PCR; in TCRdb, only in-frame clones are kept and a portion is missing. The DNA was the basis for D and trimming; V, J and clone size are from that table. The sample holds about 340,000 clones, about nine tenths seen once. V gene TRBV9 combines with J gene TRBJ2-3, with TRBD2 identical over 8 bases. This sequence originates from a woman aged 70-85 years with COVID-19, enrolled during active disease. Sequenced material: peripheral blood. CDR3 protein: CASSVGLGGGFLTQYF. The CDR3 coding sequence is TGTGCCAGCAGCGTAGGGCTCGGGGGGGGCTTCTTGACGCAGTATTTT.